Each of the 15 T cell receptor beta chains below was sequenced from the same sample in a study of T cells in Graves' hyperthyroidism and ophthalmopathy. Amplified TCR beta CDR3 regions derived from RNA transcripts. The HTBI primer set served for first-round RT-PCR of the TCR CDR3. TCRdb reanalysed the multiplex PCR reads using MiXCR and keeps one entry per CDR3 protein. The sample records a few hundred thousand distinct CDR3 sequences, approximately 44% being singletons. The sequencing input was peripheral blood or thyroid tissue (not recorded which). These receptors were obtained from an adult woman with Graves' disease, either hyperthyroidism or ophthalmopathy (not recorded which).

The CDR3 DNA reads as TGTGCCAGCAGCTCCAACAGGGTCAGCGGGGAGCTGTTTTTT. Translated: CASSSNRVSGELFF. This chain joins TRBV11-1 and TRBJ2-2, with a tentative D call TRBD1 (6 bases). Germline V gene lookup returns CDR1 SGHAT and CDR2 FQDESV (reference sequence). The V end lost 4 bases, the J end lost 7 bases, and 13 bases lay between the germline ends. The CDR3 loop spans 14 amino acids.

This chain uses TRBV4-1 with TRBJ1-2, with 8 positions matching TRBD1. Germline lookup yields CDR1 MGHRA and CDR2 YSYEKL. The CDR3 runs to 15 residues. V shed 0 bases, J shed 6 bases, and the junction held 6 bases outside the gene matches. Written as DNA, the CDR3 is TGCGCCAGCAGCCAAGATAACAGGGGGGTAGATGGCTACACCTTC. It codes for CASSQDNRGVDGYTF.

The V call is TRBV9, the J call TRBJ2-2; the D gene is possibly TRBD1 (6 bases). The germline V gene has CDR1 SGDLS and CDR2 YYNGEE. The ends were cut back, 8 bases at V and 6 bases at J, with 23 bases in the middle. This CDR3 has 16 amino acids. In DNA form, the CDR3 reads TGTGCCAGTCGACAAACGACAGGCGTTGGTTCCGGGGAGCTGTTTTTT. Translated: CASRQTTGVGSGELFF.

This clonotype was detected many times. The genes are TRBV2 and TRBJ2-6; 9 bases agree with TRBD2. This CDR3 has 15 residues. CDR1 and CDR2 (germline): SNHLY, FYNNEI. V lost 3 bases and J lost 12; bases outside the gene matches: 9. Here the CDR3 DNA reads TGTGCCAGCAGTGAGAGCCTAGCGGGGCGGGCCGTCCTGACTTTC. Translated: CASSESLAGRAVLTF.

This clonotype was detected many times. The chain joins TRBV9 to TRBJ2-2; D is unclear. This CDR3 has 15 residues. Trimming removed 0 bases from V and 1 base from J, with 7 bases in between. Germline CDR1 reads SGDLS; CDR2 reads YYNGEE. CDR3 DNA: TGTGCCAGCAGCGTAGCATGGCGGAACACCGGGGAGCTGTTTTTT. Translation gives CASSVAWRNTGELFF.

In its sample, this clonotype was seen many times. A clone one base away is much larger, so this may be a read error. The chain couples TRBV7-3 to TRBJ1-6, with a tentative D call TRBD1 (6 bases). The ends were cut back, 4 bases at V and 9 bases at J, with 7 bases in the middle. This CDR3 has 12 amino acids. CDR1 and CDR2 (germline): SGHTA, FQGTGA. CDR3: CASSSQGSPLHF. The CDR3 DNA reads TGTGCCAGCAGCTCACAGGGTTCACCCCTCCACTTT.

This clonotype was detected a few times. The rearrangement links TRBV6-2 or TRBV6-3 to TRBJ2-7; 7 bases are shared with TRBD2. J was trimmed by 0 bases and V by 4 bases; bases with no gene match: 9. The CDR3 loop spans 16 amino acids. Germline V gives CDR1 MNHEY, CDR2 SVGEGT. The DNA of the CDR3 is TGTGCCAGCAGTTCTTATGGCCGGACTAGCTCCTACGAGCAGTACTTC. Translating gives CASSSYGRTSSYEQYF.

This rearrangement joins TRBV20-1 to TRBJ1-2; 7 bases are shared with TRBD1. Germline V gene sequence: CDR1 DFQATT, CDR2 SNEGSKA (reference sequence). Losses at the gene ends were 6 bases for V and 4 bases for J; bases not matched to a gene: 8. The CDR3 spans 13 residues. Written as DNA, the CDR3 is TGCAGTGCCGACAGGGCGGGGGGCTATGGCTACACCTTC. This encodes CSADRAGGYGYTF.

This clonotype has a count of ten or more. The chain has TRBV6-1 and TRBJ1-2, with unresolved D. This CDR3 has 14 amino acids. Germline assignment: CDR1 MNHNS and CDR2 SASEGT. The germline V and J ends were trimmed by 10 bases and 5 bases, with 20 bases remaining between them. CDR3 sequence (DNA): TGTGCCACCCGTTGGGAACGGAGCAAGTATGGCTACACCTTC. Its translation is CATRWERSKYGYTF.

For this clonotype: One junction end does not reproduce the germline sequence, and a read error may be involved. The V and J genes are TRBV10-3 and TRBJ2-5, with 10 bases aligning to TRBD2. Germline V gene data show CDR1 as ENHRY and CDR2 as SYGVKD. The CDR3 has 16 residues. CDR3 DNA: TGCGCCATCAGTTCTCTAGCGGGAGATGGGGGAGAGACCCAGTACTTC. As protein: CAISSLAGDGGETQYF.

The rearrangement joins TRBV7-2 to TRBJ2-3; 8 bases fit TRBD2. Germline CDR1 is SGHTA and CDR2 is FQGNSA. This CDR3 spans 16 amino acids. Germline trimming cut 4 bases from V and 4 bases from J; bases unmatched to any gene: 10. CDR3 sequence: CASSSRVAGSADTQYF. The CDR3, as DNA: TGTGCCAGCAGCTCTCGGGTAGCGGGATCGGCAGATACGCAGTATTTT.

This clonotype came up a few times. The chain employs TRBV28 and TRBJ2-5, with 9 nucleotides matching TRBD1. Trimming cost V 5 bases and J 2 bases; bases outside gene matches: 6. Germline CDR1 MDHEN, CDR2 SYDVKM. The CDR3 covers 15 residues. Written as DNA, the CDR3 is TGTGCCAGCAGTGGGACAGGGAGGGGGCAAGAGACCCAGTACTTC. This sequence encodes CASSGTGRGQETQYF.

This clonotype was counted ten times or more. The chain has TRBV20-1 and TRBJ2-5; perhaps D is TRBD1 or TRBD2 (5 bases each). The V gene lost 6 bases and the J gene lost 5 bases, with 13 bases spanning the gap. From germline, CDR1 is DFQATT and CDR2 SNEGSKA (reference sequence). The CDR3 totals 12 residues. CDR3 in amino acids: CSAGEGMETQYF. The CDR3 DNA reads TGCAGTGCGGGAGAGGGGATGGAGACCCAGTACTTC.

The CDR3 region has the DNA TGTGCCAGCAGTTCCAGGGTTAAGACCCAGTACTTC. Its protein is CASSSRVKTQYF. This chain joins TRBV6-5 and TRBJ2-5; possible D gene TRBD1, 5 bases. V was pared by 4 bases and J by 6 bases, with 9 bases between. The CDR3 is 12 amino acids. The germline V gene encodes CDR1 MNHEY and CDR2 SVGAGI.

This sequence joins TRBV20-1 and TRBJ2-6; D gene uncertain. CDR3 length equals 14 residues. The V gene lost 2 bases and the J gene lost 2 bases, with 7 bases spanning the gap. Germline CDR1 DFQATT, CDR2 SNEGSKA (reference sequence). Written as DNA, the CDR3 is TGCAGTGCTAGAACAGACACTGGGGCCAACGTCCTGACTTTC. Amino acid sequence: CSARTDTGANVLTF.